This T cell receptor beta chain came from a study of blood T cells in healthy people across ages. Study observations and caveats: As age increased, TCR beta diversity per million T cells fell in a roughly linear fashion. Since the PBMCs were unsorted, naive and antigen-experienced cells could not be conclusively compared. It was not known whether donors were CMV positive (a possible confounder of expanded clonotype changes).

Looked up from germline, CDR1 is DFQATT and CDR2 is SNEGSKA (reference sequence). V lost 7 bases and J 7 bases, leaving 19 bases between the germline ends. This CDR3 is 13 amino acids long. Researchers report isolating at least 6 million PBMCs per sample. For the second PCR, which ran for about 6 to 11 cycles, a sample-barcoded 5' primer and a J-beta primer mix were used. TCRdb fed the 5' RACE reads into MiXCR, producing one record per CDR3 protein. Of fewer than 750,000 distinct CDR3 sequences listed, over 40% are singletons. The table lists this clonotype with many counts. What it recognizes is unknown.

The chain recombines TRBV20-1 with TRBJ1-2, with TRBD1 as a possible D gene (6 bases). The clonotype originates from a woman of 80 years or more in good health. Specimen: blood. CDR3 sequence (DNA): TGCAGTGACAACAGGGATGGTCGCGTTGGCTACACCTTC. Protein sequence: CSDNRDGRVGYTF.